This T cell receptor beta chain was recorded in a study of OX40 agonist ivuxolimab in advanced cancers. Sequencing was performed with immunoSEQ multiplex PCR; in TCRdb, only in-frame clones are kept and a portion is missing. The sample contains 45,000 to 60,000 clones, approximately 90% of which appear only once. There are 17 residues in the CDR3. The germline V and J ends were trimmed by 4 bases and 0 bases, with 13 bases remaining between them. Germline assignment: CDR1 SGHTA and CDR2 FQGTGA. This chain connects TRBV7-3 to TRBJ2-6; D ambiguous. The source of this sequence is an adult with an advanced solid tumor such as melanoma, head and neck, liver or kidney cancer. Source: CD4+ or CD8+ T cells sorted from blood, taken in a trial of the OX40 agonist ivuxolimab. CDR3 amino acids: CASSSQPGPSGANVLTF. Written as DNA, the CDR3 is TGTGCCAGCAGCTCCCAACCGGGCCCCTCTGGGGCCAACGTCCTGACTTTC.